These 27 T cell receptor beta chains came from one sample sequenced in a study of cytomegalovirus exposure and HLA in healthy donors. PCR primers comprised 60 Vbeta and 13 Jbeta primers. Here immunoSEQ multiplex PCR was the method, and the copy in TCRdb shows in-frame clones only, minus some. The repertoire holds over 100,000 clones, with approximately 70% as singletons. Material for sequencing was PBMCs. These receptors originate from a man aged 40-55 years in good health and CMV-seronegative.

This chain's CDR3 is CASRKGGTDPNQPQHF. In DNA, the CDR3 is TGTGCCAGCAGGAAAGGCGGGACAGACCCTAATCAGCCCCAGCATTTT. The chain has TRBV4-2 and TRBJ1-5; 7 bases are a match to TRBD1. Germline V gene lookup returns CDR1 LGHNA and CDR2 YNFKEQ. This CDR3 comprises 16 residues. V shed 6 bases and J 4 bases; nucleotides not matched to a gene: 12.

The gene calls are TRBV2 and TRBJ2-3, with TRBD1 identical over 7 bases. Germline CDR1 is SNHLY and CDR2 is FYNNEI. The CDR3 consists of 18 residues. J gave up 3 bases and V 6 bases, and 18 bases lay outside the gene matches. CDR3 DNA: TGTGCCAGCAGCGTACCTGATGGGACAGTAATCCGAACAGATACGCAGTATTTT. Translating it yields CASSVPDGTVIRTDTQYF. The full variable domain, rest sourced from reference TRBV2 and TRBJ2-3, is EPEVTQTPSHQVTQMGQEVILRCVPISNHLYFYWYRQILGQKVEFLVSFYNNEISEKSEIFDDQFSVERPDGSNFTLKIRSTKLEDSAMYFCASSVPDGTVIRTDTQYFGPGTRLTVL.

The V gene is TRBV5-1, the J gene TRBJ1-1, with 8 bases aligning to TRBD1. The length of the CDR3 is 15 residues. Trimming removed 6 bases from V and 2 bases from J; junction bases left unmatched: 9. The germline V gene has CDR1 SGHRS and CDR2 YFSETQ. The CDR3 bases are TGCGCCAGCACCCTGGCCGGGACAGGAAACACTGAAGCTTTCTTT. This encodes CASTLAGTGNTEAFF.

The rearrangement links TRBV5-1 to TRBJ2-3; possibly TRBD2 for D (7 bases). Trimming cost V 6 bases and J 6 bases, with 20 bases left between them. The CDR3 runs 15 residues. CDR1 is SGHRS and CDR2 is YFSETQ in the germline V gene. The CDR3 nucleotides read TGCGCCAGCATCAAAGGGAGGGGGGGGCCTGATACGCAGTATTTT. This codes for CASIKGRGGPDTQYF.

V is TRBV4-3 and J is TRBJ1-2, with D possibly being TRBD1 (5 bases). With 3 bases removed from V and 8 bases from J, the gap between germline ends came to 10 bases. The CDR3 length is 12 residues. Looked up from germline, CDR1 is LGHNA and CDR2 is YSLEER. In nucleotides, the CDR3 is TGCGCCAGCAGCCACGCGGACACGGGCTACACCTTC. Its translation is CASSHADTGYTF.

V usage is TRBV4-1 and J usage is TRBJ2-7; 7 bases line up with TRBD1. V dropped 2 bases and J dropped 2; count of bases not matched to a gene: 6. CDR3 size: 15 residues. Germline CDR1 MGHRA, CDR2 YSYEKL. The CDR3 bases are TGCGCCAGCAGCCAACCCGGACAGGAGGCCTACGAGCAGTACTTC. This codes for CASSQPGQEAYEQYF.

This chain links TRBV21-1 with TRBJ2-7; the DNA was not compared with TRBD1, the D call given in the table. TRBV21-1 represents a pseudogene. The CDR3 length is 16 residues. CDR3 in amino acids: CASSDPQVFGTYEQYF. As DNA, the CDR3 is TGTGCCAGCTCCGACCCCCAGGTCTTTGGCACCTACGAGCAGTACTTC.

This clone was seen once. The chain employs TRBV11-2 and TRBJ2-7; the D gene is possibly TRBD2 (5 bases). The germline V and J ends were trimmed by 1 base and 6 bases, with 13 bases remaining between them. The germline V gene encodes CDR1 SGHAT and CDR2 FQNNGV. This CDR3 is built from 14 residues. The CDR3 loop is CASSLGQRMREQYF. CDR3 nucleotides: TGTGCCAGCAGCTTAGGCCAGCGGATGCGCGAGCAGTACTTC. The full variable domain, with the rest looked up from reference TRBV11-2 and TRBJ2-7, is EAGVAQSPRYKIIEKRQSVAFWCNPISGHATLYWYQQILGQGPKLLIQFQNNGVVDDSQLPKDRFSAERLKGVDSTLKIQPAKLEDSAVYLCASSLGQRMREQYFGPGTRLTVT.

The CDR3, as DNA: TGTGCCAGCAGCTTCCCTAGGACAGGAGAGGCCTACAATGAGCAGTTCTTC. Translated: CASSFPRTGEAYNEQFF. The chain joins TRBV11-1 to TRBJ2-1, with TRBD1 matching over 7 bases. This CDR3 is 17 amino acids long. The V gene's germline CDR1 is SGHAT and CDR2 FQDESV (reference sequence). After removal of 3 bases from V and 2 bases from J, the junction contained 10 bases not matched to a gene.

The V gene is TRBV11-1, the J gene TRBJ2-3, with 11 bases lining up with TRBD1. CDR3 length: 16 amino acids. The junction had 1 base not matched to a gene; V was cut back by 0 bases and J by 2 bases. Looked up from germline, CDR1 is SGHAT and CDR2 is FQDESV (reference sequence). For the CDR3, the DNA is TGTGCCAGCAGCTTAGCGGACAGGGGGCCCACAGATACGCAGTATTTT. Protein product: CASSLADRGPTDTQYF.

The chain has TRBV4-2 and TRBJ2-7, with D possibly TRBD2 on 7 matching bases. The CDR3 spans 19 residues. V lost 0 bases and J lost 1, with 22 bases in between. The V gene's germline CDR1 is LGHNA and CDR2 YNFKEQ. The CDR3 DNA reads TGTGCCAGCAGCCAAGATCGAGGAGGGAGGGGGGGTCGATCCTACGAGCAGTACTTC. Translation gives CASSQDRGGRGGRSYEQYF.

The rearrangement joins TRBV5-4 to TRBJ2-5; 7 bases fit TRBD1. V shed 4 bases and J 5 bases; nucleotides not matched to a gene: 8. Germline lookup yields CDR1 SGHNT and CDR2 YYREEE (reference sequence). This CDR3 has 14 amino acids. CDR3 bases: TGTGCCAGCAGCCCGGACAGGCGACGGGAGACCCAGTACTTC. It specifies CASSPDRRRETQYF.

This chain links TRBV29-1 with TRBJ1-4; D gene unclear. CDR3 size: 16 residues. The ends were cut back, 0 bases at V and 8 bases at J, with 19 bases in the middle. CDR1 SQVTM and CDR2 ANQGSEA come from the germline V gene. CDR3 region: CSVEDPRASAGEKLFF. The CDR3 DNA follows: TGCAGCGTTGAAGACCCCCGGGCCTCGGCGGGAGAAAAACTGTTTTTT.

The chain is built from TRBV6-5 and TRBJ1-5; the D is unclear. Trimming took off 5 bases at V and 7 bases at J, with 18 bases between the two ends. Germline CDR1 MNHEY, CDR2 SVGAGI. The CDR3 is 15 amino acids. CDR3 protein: CASSPRGTAGQPQHF. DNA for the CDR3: TGTGCCAGCAGTCCCCGCGGAACCGCCGGGCAGCCCCAGCATTTT.

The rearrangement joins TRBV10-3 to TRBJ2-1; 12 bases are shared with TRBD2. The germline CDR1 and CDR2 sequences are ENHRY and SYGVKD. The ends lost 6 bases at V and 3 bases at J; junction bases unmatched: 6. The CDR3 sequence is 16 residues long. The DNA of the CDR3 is TGTGCCATCAGAGCGACTAGCGGGGGCTTCTACAATGAGCAGTTCTTC. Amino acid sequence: CAIRATSGGFYNEQFF.

In DNA form, the CDR3 reads TGTGCCAGCAGTCCAACCCACTCAACTGGAAACACCATATATTTT. Amino acids: CASSPTHSTGNTIYF. This chain joins TRBV6-5 and TRBJ1-3; D not certain. Trimming took off 5 bases at V and 2 bases at J, with 13 bases between the two ends. Per the germline V gene, CDR1 is MNHEY and CDR2 is SVGAGI. The CDR3 has 15 residues.

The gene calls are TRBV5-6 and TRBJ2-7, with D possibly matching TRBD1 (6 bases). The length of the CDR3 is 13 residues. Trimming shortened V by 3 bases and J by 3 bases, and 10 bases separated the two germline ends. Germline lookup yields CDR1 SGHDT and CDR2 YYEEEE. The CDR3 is CASSWGRVYEQYF. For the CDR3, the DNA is TGTGCCAGCAGCTGGGGGCGGGTCTACGAGCAGTACTTC.

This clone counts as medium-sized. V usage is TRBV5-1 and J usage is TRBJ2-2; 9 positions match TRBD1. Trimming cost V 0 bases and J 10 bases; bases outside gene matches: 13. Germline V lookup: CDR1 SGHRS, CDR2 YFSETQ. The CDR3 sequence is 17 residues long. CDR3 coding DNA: TGCGCCAGCAGCTTGGTAGAAGGGACAGGGTCTTATGAGGAGCTGTTTTTT. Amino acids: CASSLVEGTGSYEELFF.

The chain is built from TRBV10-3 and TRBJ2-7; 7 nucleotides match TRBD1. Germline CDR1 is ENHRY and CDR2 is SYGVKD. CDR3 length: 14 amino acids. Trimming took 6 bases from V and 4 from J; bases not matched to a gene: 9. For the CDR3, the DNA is TGTGCCATCAGAGATCCGGGACAGATATACGAGCAGTACTTC. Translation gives CAIRDPGQIYEQYF.

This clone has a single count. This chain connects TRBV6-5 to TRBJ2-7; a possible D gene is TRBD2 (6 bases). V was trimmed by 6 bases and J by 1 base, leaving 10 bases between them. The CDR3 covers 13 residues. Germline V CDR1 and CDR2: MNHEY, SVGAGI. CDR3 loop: CASSGRQSYEQYF. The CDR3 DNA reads TGTGCCAGCAGCGGGAGACAGTCCTACGAGCAGTACTTC.

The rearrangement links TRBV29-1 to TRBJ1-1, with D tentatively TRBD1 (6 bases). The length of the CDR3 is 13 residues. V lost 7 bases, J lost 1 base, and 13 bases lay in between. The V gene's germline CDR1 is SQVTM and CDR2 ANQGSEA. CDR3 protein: CSAIDRRNTEAFF. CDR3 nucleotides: TGCAGCGCTATCGACAGGCGGAACACTGAAGCTTTCTTT.

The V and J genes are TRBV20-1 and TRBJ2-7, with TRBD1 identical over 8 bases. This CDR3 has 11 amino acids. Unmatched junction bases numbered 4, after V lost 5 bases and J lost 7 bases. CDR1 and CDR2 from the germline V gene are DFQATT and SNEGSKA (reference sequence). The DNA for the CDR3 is TGCAGTGCTTTACAGGGGGAGGAGCAGTACTTC. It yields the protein CSALQGEEQYF.

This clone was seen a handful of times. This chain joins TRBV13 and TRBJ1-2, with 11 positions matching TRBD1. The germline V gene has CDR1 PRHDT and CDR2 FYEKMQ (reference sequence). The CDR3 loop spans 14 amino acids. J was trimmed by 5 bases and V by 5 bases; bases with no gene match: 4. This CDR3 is CASSRTGGNYGYTF. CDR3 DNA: TGTGCCAGCAGCCGGACAGGGGGCAATTATGGCTACACCTTC.

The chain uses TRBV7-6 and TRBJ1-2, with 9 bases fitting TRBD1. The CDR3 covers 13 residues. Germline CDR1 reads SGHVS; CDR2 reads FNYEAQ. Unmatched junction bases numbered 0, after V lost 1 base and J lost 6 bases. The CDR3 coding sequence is TGTGCCAGCAGCTTAGGGGACAGGGATGGCTACACCTTC. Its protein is CASSLGDRDGYTF.

The CDR3: CASSQDRSPGNSPLHF. The CDR3 region has the DNA TGCGCCAGCAGCCAAGATCGATCCCCAGGGAATTCACCCCTCCACTTT. The rearrangement links TRBV4-1 to TRBJ1-6, with D perhaps TRBD1 (5 bases). This CDR3 is built from 16 residues. V was clipped by 0 bases and J by 7 bases, with 13 bases between them. In germline, CDR1 is MGHRA, CDR2 YSYEKL.

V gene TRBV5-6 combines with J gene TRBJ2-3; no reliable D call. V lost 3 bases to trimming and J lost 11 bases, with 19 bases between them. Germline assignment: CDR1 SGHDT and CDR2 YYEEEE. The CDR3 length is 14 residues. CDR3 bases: TGTGCCAGCAGCTGGTCGGGTGCCCCAATCGGGCAGTATTTT. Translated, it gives CASSWSGAPIGQYF.

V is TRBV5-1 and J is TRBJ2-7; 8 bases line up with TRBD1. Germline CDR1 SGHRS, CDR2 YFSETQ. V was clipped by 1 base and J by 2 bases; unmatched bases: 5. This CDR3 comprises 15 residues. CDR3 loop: CASSLWTGPTYEQYF. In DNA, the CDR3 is TGCGCCAGCAGCTTGTGGACAGGGCCAACCTACGAGCAGTACTTC.